This T cell receptor (beta chain) was recovered during a study of graft-versus-host responses after intestinal transplantation. Across the study: Recipients were given multivisceral, liver-intestinal, or isolated intestinal transplants. Recipients uniformly received anti-thymocyte globulin induction, followed by tacrolimus and steroids for roughly 3 years. General study findings and limits: Recipient marrow held GvH clones, some first seen in ileum or blood. Clonal ratios of graft-versus-host to host-versus-graft in allografts were high for patients exhibiting graft-donor T cell macrochimerism.

TCRdb's table, derived via immunoSEQ multiplex PCR, lists solely in-frame clones and lacks some. The table includes about 97,000 clones, 75% to 95% detected once. In germline, CDR1 is MNHNS, CDR2 SASEGT. V lost 1 base, J lost 4 bases, and 2 bases stayed unmatched. The CDR3 runs 15 residues. This clone has a handful of counts. Its specificity is unknown. The chain combines TRBV6-1 with TRBJ2-1; 9 bases match TRBD2. Here the sequenced sample was PBMCs, taken about 450 days after intestinal transplant. The sequence was collected from a human patient who received an intestinal transplant, so some T cells may come from the graft donor. CDR3 region: CASSEVAGDYNEQFF. CDR3 nucleotide sequence: TGTGCCAGCAGTGAAGTAGCGGGGGATTACAATGAGCAGTTCTTC.